Following are 12 T cell receptor beta chains from one sample sequenced in a study of CD4 T cells in relation to SARS-CoV-2 and coronaviruses. Before the COVID-19 pandemic, during about 2010-2018, CD4+ T cells were taken from unexposed donors. The cells were cultured for about ten days before CD4+ T cells were isolated. TCRdb keeps only in-frame clones here, not all; method: immunoSEQ multiplex PCR. Of about 22,000 clones listed, roughly 70% are singletons. No cognate antigen is known for these TCRs. Sequences were obtained from CD4+ T cells from PBMCs, cultured in vitro. The receptors were gathered from a human donor in good health.

The chain couples TRBV20-1 to TRBJ2-3; D possibly uses TRBD1 or TRBD2 (5 bases each). V shed 3 bases and J shed 2 bases, with 18 bases lying between them. The CDR3 is made up of 16 amino acids. Germline V gene lookup returns CDR1 DFQATT and CDR2 SNEGSKA (reference sequence). The CDR3 nucleotides are TGCAGTGCTAGTCCATGGTCGGGGCTCTACACAGATACGCAGTATTTT. Its protein product is CSASPWSGLYTDTQYF.

The sample holds one count of this clone. V and J are TRBV19 and TRBJ1-4; D perhaps matches TRBD1 (6 bases). The V gene lost 5 bases and the J gene lost 7 bases, with 20 bases spanning the gap. The CDR3 is 16 amino acids. CDR1 is LNHDA and CDR2 is SQIVND in the germline V gene (reference sequence). In DNA form, the CDR3 reads TGTGCCAGTAGTTTACCCTCAGGGGTGAATGGTGAAAAACTGTTTTTT. Its translation: CASSLPSGVNGEKLFF.

This clone was seen just once. This sequence joins TRBV5-4 and TRBJ2-1; 11 bases match TRBD2. CDR1 and CDR2 from the germline V gene are SGHNT and YYREEE (reference sequence). There are 15 residues in the CDR3. Losses at the gene ends were 4 bases for V and 5 bases for J; bases not matched to a gene: 5. CDR3 residues: CASSLTLAGDNEQFF. The CDR3 nucleotides are TGTGCCAGCAGCCTGACACTAGCGGGGGACAATGAGCAGTTCTTC.

V and J are TRBV6-5 and TRBJ2-3, with D perhaps being TRBD1 or TRBD2 (5 bases each). Germline values: CDR1 MNHEY, CDR2 SVGAGI. V lost 0 bases and J 8 bases, leaving 9 bases between the germline ends. This CDR3 spans 13 amino acids. The CDR3 reads CASSYSGVTTQYF. CDR3 coding DNA: TGTGCCAGCAGTTACTCGGGGGTGACTACGCAGTATTTT.

The chain carries TRBV11-3 and TRBJ2-3, with D unresolved. The CDR3 is 13 residues long. The V end was cut by 2 bases, the J end by 0 bases, with 3 bases between. Germline V lookup: CDR1 SGHNT, CDR2 YENEEA. The CDR3 spells CASSLLSTDTQYF. The CDR3 nucleotides read TGTGCCAGCAGCTTACTCAGCACAGATACGCAGTATTTT.

The chain is built from TRBV7-9 and TRBJ2-4; 10 nucleotides align to TRBD1. V lost 5 bases and J lost 1; bases outside the gene matches: 5. The CDR3 contains 16 residues. Germline CDR1 and CDR2: SEHNR and FQNEAQ (reference sequence). The CDR3 DNA follows: TGTGCCAGCAGCCCGGGACAGGGGTGGGCCAAAAACATTCAGTACTTC. Protein product: CASSPGQGWAKNIQYF.

This clone appeared a few times. The chain employs TRBV2 and TRBJ1-6; TRBD1 agrees at 9 bases. V lost 6 bases to trimming and J lost 1 base; unmatched junction nucleotides: 7. Germline CDR1 is SNHLY and CDR2 is FYNNEI. CDR3 length: 17 residues. The CDR3 DNA reads TGTGCCAGCAGCGGGACAGGGAGATGGTCCTATAATTCACCCCTCCACTTT. Its protein product is CASSGTGRWSYNSPLHF.

The chain recombines TRBV3-1 (or the pseudogene TRBV3-2) with TRBJ2-3; D gene uncertain. This CDR3 comprises 13 residues. The germline V gene encodes CDR1 LGHDT and CDR2 YNNKEL (reference sequence). Trimming shortened V by 3 bases and J by 4 bases, and 8 bases separated the two germline ends. The DNA for the CDR3 is TGTGCCAGCAGCCATAAGGGTCCAGATACGCAGTATTTT. As protein: CASSHKGPDTQYF.

The V gene is TRBV3-1 (or the pseudogene TRBV3-2), the J gene TRBJ2-7; 11 bases are a match to TRBD2. The germline CDR1 and CDR2 sequences are LGHDT and YNNKEL (reference sequence). The CDR3 covers 18 residues. V lost 0 bases, J lost 1 base, and 8 bases stayed unmatched. The DNA for the CDR3 is TGTGCCAGCAGCCAAGATAAGGGGCTAGCGGGGGGTTCCTACGAGCAGTACTTC. Its protein product is CASSQDKGLAGGSYEQYF.

This clone was picked up one time. The chain links TRBV19 to TRBJ1-2; no definite D call. This CDR3 is built from 14 residues. Germline CDR1 is LNHDA and CDR2 is SQIVND (reference sequence). The ends were cut back, 1 base at V and 5 bases at J, with 11 bases in the middle. The CDR3 DNA sequence: TGTGCCAGTAGTATAGGCCCGGGGAAGTATGGCTACACCTTC. This codes for CASSIGPGKYGYTF.

The chain joins TRBV5-5 to TRBJ1-2; TRBD1 agrees at 8 bases. There are 13 residues in the CDR3. V lost 4 bases and J lost 7; bases outside the gene matches: 6. Germline lookup yields CDR1 SGHKS and CDR2 YYEKEE (reference sequence). CDR3 sequence reads: CASSMTGERGYTF. In DNA, the CDR3 is TGTGCCAGCAGCATGACAGGGGAACGTGGCTACACCTTC.

This clone was detected only once. CDR3 sequence reads: CASRPLGPGELFF. The CDR3 region has the DNA TGTGCCAGCAGGCCCCTGGGTCCCGGGGAGCTGTTTTTT. The chain recombines TRBV19 with TRBJ2-2; no clear D gene. The CDR3 extends over 13 amino acids. Trimming left V 9 bases short and J 6 bases short, with 14 bases between. Germline CDR1 LNHDA, CDR2 SQIVND (reference sequence).